These T cell receptor beta chains were read from a single sample in a study of human T cells and chemical hapten exposure. TCRdb recomputed calls from the RACE reads with MiXCR, one row per CDR3 protein. This sample has some 250,000 distinct CDR3 sequences, with 7.7% found just once. The material was whole blood, obtained in connection with sensitization to the hapten diphenylcyclopropenone (DPC). These receptors were collected from a man between 18 and 29 years old with alopecia areata. Some clones in this sample may be carry-over from other donors' samples. CDR3s include the opening cysteine and the closing phenylalanine or tryptophan. The D gene is left open where the match is weak. Size tells how often a clone was seen (once, few, many) or the class of an expanded clone, and some rows leave it out.

j_call d_call v_call clone_size cdr3_aa cdr3_nt
TRBJ1-6 TRBD1 TRBV14 few CASSQETGTALGPLHF TGTGCCAGCAGCCAAGAGACCGGGACAGCCTTGGGACCCCTCCACTTT
TRBJ2-7 TRBD2 TRBV9 NA CASSPQGRGGSDEQYF TGTGCCAGCAGCCCCCAGGGGCGGGGGGGCAGTGACGAGCAGTACTTC
TRBJ1-1 TRBD1 TRBV11-3 few CASSLVPPGTGVEAFF TGTGCCAGCAGCTTAGTTCCCCCCGGGACAGGGGTTGAAGCTTTCTTT
TRBJ2-5 NA TRBV4-2 many CASSQDREGGILGTQYF TGTGCCAGCAGCCAAGATCGAGAGGGGGGGATCTTGGGGACCCAGTACTTC
TRBJ2-3 NA TRBV12-3/TRBV12-4 few CASSLSLARTDTQYF TGTGCCAGCAGTTTATCCCTGGCCCGCACAGATACGCAGTATTTT
TRBJ2-1 NA TRBV6-4 NA CASSDGQVSYNEQFF TGTGCCAGCAGTGACGGTCAGGTTAGCTACAATGAGCAGTTCTTC
TRBJ2-3 NA TRBV4-1 many CASSQERGRPDTQYF TGCGCCAGCAGCCAAGAGAGGGGACGCCCCGATACGCAGTATTTT
TRBJ1-2 TRBD1 TRBV7-2 few CASSLGPGQGYDGYTF TGTGCCAGCAGCTTAGGCCCCGGACAGGGATACGATGGCTACACCTTC
TRBJ2-1 NA TRBV24-1 many CATSDFYNEQFF TGTGCCACCAGTGATTTCTACAATGAGCAGTTCTTC
TRBJ1-1 TRBD1 TRBV4-1 few CASSPEGAQSEAFF TGCGCCAGCAGCCCCGAGGGGGCCCAATCTGAAGCTTTCTTT
TRBJ1-4 TRBD1 TRBV4-1 NA CASSQESWTGEKLFF TGCGCCAGCAGCCAAGAGAGTTGGACAGGTGAAAAACTGTTTTTT
TRBJ1-2 NA TRBV15 NA CATSRDNTVFYGYTF TGTGCCACCAGCAGAGATAATACAGTCTTCTATGGCTACACCTTC
TRBJ2-3 NA TRBV27 many CACSTAGEDTQYF TGTGCCTGTTCTACGGCAGGGGAAGATACGCAGTATTTT
TRBJ2-3 NA TRBV12-3/TRBV12-4 NA CASSFSFRAQTSTDTQYF TGTGCCAGCAGTTTTAGTTTTCGGGCTCAGACTAGCACAGATACGCAGTATTTT
TRBJ2-1 NA TRBV27 many CASSLGPDNEQFF TGTGCCAGCAGTTTGGGCCCGGATAATGAGCAGTTCTTC
TRBJ2-3 NA TRBV12-3/TRBV12-4 few CASARHTDTQYF TGTGCCAGCGCCCGGCACACAGATACGCAGTATTTT
TRBJ1-1 NA TRBV5-5 NA CASRSDLTNTEAFF TGTGCCAGCAGATCGGACCTTACAAACACTGAAGCTTTCTTT
TRBJ1-5 NA TRBV3-1 few CASSQGLGERYQPQHF TGTGCCAGCAGCCAAGGTCTCGGGGAGAGATATCAGCCCCAGCATTTT
TRBJ2-7 NA TRBV5-1 few CASSFSGSYEQYF TGCGCCAGCAGCTTTTCGGGTTCCTACGAGCAGTACTTC
TRBJ2-7 TRBD1 TRBV27 NA CASSLRTGGAYEQYF TGTGCCAGCAGTTTGCGGACAGGGGGCGCCTACGAGCAGTACTTC
TRBJ1-1 NA TRBV7-9 many CASSLQGQAFF TGTGCCAGCAGCTTACAGGGGCAAGCTTTCTTT
TRBJ2-2 NA TRBV6-5 NA CASQSERNTGELFF TGTGCCAGTCAAAGCGAACGTAACACCGGGGAGCTGTTTTTT
TRBJ1-4 TRBD1 TRBV25-1 few CASGETGDNEKLFF TGTGCCAGCGGGGAGACAGGGGATAATGAAAAACTGTTTTTT
TRBJ1-5 TRBD1 TRBV6-2/TRBV6-3 many CASRTTGYSNQPQHF TGTGCCAGCAGAACGACAGGGTATAGCAATCAGCCCCAGCATTTT
TRBJ2-3 NA TRBV5-5 NA CASSGGHSTDTQYF TGTGCCAGCAGCGGAGGACACAGCACAGATACGCAGTATTTT
TRBJ2-3 NA TRBV7-2 NA CASSFQGGDTQYF TGTGCCAGCAGCTTTCAGGGGGGAGATACGCAGTATTTT
TRBJ2-1 NA TRBV10-3 few CAISGDARSYNEQFF TGTGCCATCAGTGGAGACGCACGCTCCTACAATGAGCAGTTCTTC
TRBJ1-2 TRBD1 TRBV3-1 many CASSQGGYGYTF TGCGCCAGCAGCCAGGGGGGCTATGGCTACACCTTC
TRBJ1-5 NA TRBV6-6 NA CASSYSKENQPQHF TGTGCCAGCAGTTACTCGAAAGAGAATCAGCCCCAGCATTTT
TRBJ1-1 NA TRBV7-2 NA CASSLGIMGLNTEAFF TGTGCCAGCAGCTTAGGCATAATGGGACTGAACACTGAAGCTTTCTTT
TRBJ1-5 TRBD1 TRBV29-1 many CSAGTGTNQPQHF TGCAGCGCTGGGACAGGAACCAATCAGCCCCAGCATTTT
TRBJ2-3 TRBD2 TRBV28 few CASSLSLAGGADTQYF TGTGCCAGCAGTTTATCTCTAGCGGGGGGGGCAGATACGCAGTATTTT
TRBJ2-7 NA TRBV29-1 many CSVPSGSYEQYF TGCAGCGTTCCGAGCGGCAGCTACGAGCAGTACTTC
TRBJ1-6 NA TRBV20-1 NA CSARSAGSPLHF TGCAGTGCTAGATCGGCAGGGAGTCCCCTCCACTTT
TRBJ2-6 NA TRBV28 many CASNGEIVWGANVLTF TGTGCCAGCAACGGGGAAATCGTCTGGGGGGCCAACGTCCTGACTTTC
TRBJ1-5 NA TRBV6-5 NA CASRDPASNQPQHF TGTGCCAGCCGGGACCCAGCTAGCAATCAGCCCCAGCATTTT
TRBJ1-6 NA TRBV18 NA CASSLIGGGLNSPLHF TGTGCCAGCTCATTAATCGGTGGGGGGCTTAATTCACCCCTCCACTTT
TRBJ1-1 NA TRBV6-5 few CASSYGSQGAFF TGTGCCAGCAGTTATGGGTCGCAGGGAGCTTTCTTT
TRBJ1-2 TRBD1 TRBV4-3 few CASSRGRTGDYGYTF TGCGCCAGCAGCCGTGGAAGGACAGGGGACTATGGCTACACCTTC
TRBJ1-5 TRBD1 TRBV10-3 NA CAISDGTALAQPQHF TGTGCCATCAGTGATGGGACAGCGCTCGCGCAGCCCCAGCATTTT